Listed here is a single TCR beta chain. The study recruited people aged roughly 18 to 100 years across 20 to 30 US areas. A case of COVID-19 had been met by exposed participants within 2 weeks before study entry. This specimen belongs to a study of blood T cell repertoires in COVID-19. Study context: The analysed material was cDNA or gDNA that came from T cells, B-cell-depleted T cells, or PBMCs.

Per the germline V gene, CDR1 is SGHRS and CDR2 is YFSETQ. The V and J ends lost 4 bases and 3 bases respectively, with 20 bases between them. This CDR3 is 17 amino acids long. As originally analysed: Amplification from reference gene primers served as the basis for estimated nucleated cell counts. The protocol was immunoSEQ multiplex PCR, while the TCRdb copy is restricted to in-frame clones and leaves out a portion. Clone size and V and J calls were adopted from that table, with D and trimming inferred from the DNA. The sample consists of 400,000 to 500,000 clones, 70% to 90% of them appearing once.

The source material was PBMCs or T cells enriched from blood (not recorded which). The clonotype was recovered from a young woman who had been exposed to COVID-19. The rearrangement links TRBV5-1 to TRBJ2-1, with D tentatively TRBD1 (5 bases). The CDR3 DNA follows: TGCGCCAGCAGCGCCACCCCAGGGTCCCCTCTCTACAATGAGCAGTTCTTC. It codes for CASSATPGSPLYNEQFF.